This passage covers 23 T cell receptor beta chains from one sample sequenced in a study of technical replicates of blood from several donors. Using immunoSEQ multiplex PCR, the repertoire was profiled, and TCRdb retains in-frame clones only, with some absent. Here the sample spans about 56,000 clones, 90% to 95% being singletons. Sequenced sample: PBMCs. The receptors shown here come from a human donor in good health. Some clones in this sample may be carry-over from other donors' samples.

This clone was recorded only once. The chain carries TRBV7-3 and TRBJ2-2; TRBD2 might be the D (5 bases). The V gene lost 3 bases and the J gene lost 7 bases, with 12 bases spanning the gap. CDR1 and CDR2 from the germline V gene are SGHTA and FQGTGA. This CDR3 has 14 amino acids. The CDR3 protein is CASSFEGASGELFF. In nucleotides, the CDR3 is TGTGCCAGCAGCTTCGAGGGAGCGAGCGGGGAGCTGTTTTTT.

This sequence joins TRBV5-4 and TRBJ1-6; no definite D call. The V and J ends lost 2 bases and 10 bases respectively, with 13 bases between them. In germline, CDR1 is SGHNT, CDR2 YYREEE (reference sequence). The CDR3 runs to 14 residues. CDR3 loop: CASSLGLADSPLHF. The CDR3 nucleotides read TGTGCCAGCAGCTTAGGGTTAGCGGACTCACCCCTCCACTTT.

The chain links TRBV21-1 to TRBJ1-1. TRBV21-1 is annotated as a pseudogene. The CDR3 has 15 residues. The CDR3 DNA follows: TGTGCCAGCAGCAAAGTCGGGGGGCGGGACACTGAAGCTTTCTTT. Its protein product is CASSKVGGRDTEAFF.

The sample holds one count of this clone. The chain carries TRBV7-9 and TRBJ1-2; 9 nucleotides match TRBD1. The trim removed 4 bases at V and 4 bases at J, leaving 16 bases unmatched. The CDR3 is 18 amino acids. CDR1 and CDR2 from the germline V gene are SEHNR and FQNEAQ (reference sequence). CDR3 sequence (DNA): TGTGCCAGCAGCTACACGGGGGACAGGGACGTGAGGGGCTATGGCTACACCTTC. Its translation is CASSYTGDRDVRGYGYTF.

This chain connects TRBV7-2 to TRBJ1-2; perhaps TRBD1 as D (6 bases). Between the trimmed V and J ends, which lost 1 base and 4 bases, there was a span of 13 bases. Germline V gene sequence: CDR1 SGHTA, CDR2 FQGNSA. The CDR3 totals 15 residues. The CDR3 DNA is TGTGCCAGCAGCTTAGGAGATGTGGGGGCCTATGGCTACACCTTC. Translating gives CASSLGDVGAYGYTF.

The chain joins TRBV2 to TRBJ1-6; 7 bases are a match to TRBD1. V was clipped by 7 bases and J by 10 bases; unmatched bases: 16. Per germline, CDR1 SNHLY and CDR2 FYNNEI. The CDR3 runs 16 residues. Written as DNA, the CDR3 is TGTGCCAGCACCTCTTTTTCGGACAGGAGCCAATCACCCCTCCACTTT. The encoded protein is CASTSFSDRSQSPLHF. Filled out from reference TRBV2 and TRBJ1-6, the complete variable domain reads EPEVTQTPSHQVTQMGQEVILRCVPISNHLYFYWYRQILGQKVEFLVSFYNNEISEKSEIFDDQFSVERPDGSNFTLKIRSTKLEDSAMYFCASTSFSDRSQSPLHFGNGTRLTVT.

The chain links TRBV7-2 to TRBJ2-1; D is undetermined. Per germline, CDR1 SGHTA and CDR2 FQGNSA. The CDR3 is 15 residues long. Trimming pared 6 bases from V and 0 bases from J, leaving 12 bases between. CDR3 nucleotides: TGTGCCAGCAGTTTCAGATCTAGCTCCTACAATGAGCAGTTCTTC. The encoded protein is CASSFRSSSYNEQFF.

The chain is built from TRBV6-8 and TRBJ1-5; D is perhaps TRBD1 (5 bases). V was pared by 2 bases and J by 8 bases, with 10 bases between. Per germline, CDR1 MNHGY and CDR2 SAAAGT. The CDR3 is made up of 13 amino acids. CDR3 DNA: TGTGCCAGCAGTTACAGGGGTTCGGAGCCCCAGCATTTT. Amino acids: CASSYRGSEPQHF.

The rearrangement joins TRBV5-1 to TRBJ2-1, with TRBD2 matching over 8 bases. J gave up 0 bases and V 0 bases, and 8 bases lay outside the gene matches. From germline, CDR1 is SGHRS and CDR2 YFSETQ. This CDR3 comprises 18 residues. CDR3 residues: CASSLALASGGSYNEQFF. CDR3 nucleotide sequence: TGCGCCAGCAGCTTGGCCTTAGCCAGCGGGGGCTCCTACAATGAGCAGTTCTTC.

The chain carries TRBV7-9 and TRBJ1-2; TRBD1 aligns across 7 bases. CDR1 is SEHNR and CDR2 is FQNEAQ in the germline V gene (reference sequence). Trimming took 6 bases from V and 4 from J; bases not matched to a gene: 5. The CDR3 totals 13 residues. The CDR3 sequence: CASSLDRSYGYTF. For the CDR3, the DNA is TGTGCCAGCAGTTTGGACAGGTCCTATGGCTACACCTTC.

The CDR3 nucleotides are TGCGCCAGCAGCCCAGCCCCCCCGGGAGATACGCAGTATTTT. This translates into CASSPAPPGDTQYF. J is TRBJ2-3 and V is TRBV5-1; D gene ambiguous. The V end was cut by 4 bases, the J end by 5 bases, with 14 bases between. CDR1 is SGHRS, CDR2 YFSETQ, per germline. This CDR3 spans 14 amino acids.

The CDR3 region is CASSLAGGNTIYF. For the CDR3, the DNA is TGTGCCAGCAGCTTGGCCGGGGGAAACACCATATATTTT. This chain uses TRBV5-4 with TRBJ1-3; D gene ambiguous. This CDR3 is 13 amino acids long. V lost 0 bases, J lost 4 bases, and 5 bases lay in between. Germline loops: CDR1 SGHNT, CDR2 YYREEE (reference sequence).

The chain combines TRBV11-2 with TRBJ2-7; 13 bases are a match to TRBD2. The J segment lost 3 bases and the V segment lost 7 bases, leaving 15 bases of the junction unmatched. The CDR3 has 18 residues. CDR1 is SGHAT, CDR2 FQNNGV, per germline. CDR3 protein: CASTYSQYGTSGIYEQYF. The CDR3 bases are TGTGCCAGCACCTACTCGCAATATGGGACTAGCGGGATCTACGAGCAGTACTTC. Together with reference TRBV11-2 and TRBJ2-7, the CDR3 gives the full variable domain: EAGVAQSPRYKIIEKRQSVAFWCNPISGHATLYWYQQILGQGPKLLIQFQNNGVVDDSQLPKDRFSAERLKGVDSTLKIQPAKLEDSAVYLCASTYSQYGTSGIYEQYFGPGTRLTVT.

V is TRBV5-4 and J is TRBJ2-6; D might be TRBD1 (5 bases). The CDR3 covers 15 residues. Trimming took 0 bases from V and 4 from J, leaving 8 bases between them. Looked up from germline, CDR1 is SGHNT and CDR2 is YYREEE (reference sequence). The CDR3 nucleotides are TGTGCCAGCAGCTTGGTAGGGGCCGGGGCCAACGTCCTGACTTTC. Its protein is CASSLVGAGANVLTF.

The chain couples TRBV5-1 to TRBJ1-3; TRBD1 might be the D (6 bases). Trimming cost V 4 bases and J 4 bases, with 12 bases left between them. The CDR3 is 14 amino acids. The germline gives CDR1 SGHRS, CDR2 YFSETQ. CDR3: CASSPQGGGNTIYF. CDR3 DNA: TGCGCCAGCAGCCCACAGGGTGGAGGAAACACCATATATTTT.

V gene TRBV7-6 combines with J gene TRBJ2-3; 10 nucleotides agree with TRBD2. The germline V gene has CDR1 SGHVS and CDR2 FNYEAQ. This CDR3 spans 16 amino acids. After removal of 5 bases from V and 0 bases from J, the junction contained 5 bases not matched to a gene. CDR3 nucleotides: TGTGCCAGCAGCGGAGGACTAGCGGAAAGCACAGATACGCAGTATTTT. It specifies CASSGGLAESTDTQYF.

The gene calls are TRBV4-2 and TRBJ2-5; TRBD2 aligns across 8 bases. The trim removed 0 bases at V and 5 bases at J, leaving 5 bases unmatched. This CDR3 has 15 amino acids. Germline V gene lookup returns CDR1 LGHNA and CDR2 YNFKEQ. CDR3 sequence reads: CASSQDRGGLETQYF. For the CDR3, the DNA is TGTGCCAGCAGCCAAGATCGGGGGGGCCTCGAGACCCAGTACTTC.

CDR3 nucleotides: TGTGCCAGCAGGGAGGCTGGTAGCACTGAAGCTTTCTTT. This encodes CASREAGSTEAFF. The chain carries TRBV7-9 and TRBJ1-1, with D unclear. This CDR3 has 13 amino acids. Germline V gene lookup returns CDR1 SEHNR and CDR2 FQNEAQ (reference sequence). Trimming took off 6 bases at V and 4 bases at J, with 12 bases between the two ends.

This chain connects TRBV7-6 to TRBJ2-1; 15 nucleotides line up with TRBD2. There are 17 residues in the CDR3. From germline, CDR1 is SGHVS and CDR2 FNYEAQ. Trimming at V came to 5 bases and at J to 8 bases, leaving 10 bases not matched to a gene. This chain's CDR3 is CASSLRTSGRAGDEQFF. The CDR3 DNA follows: TGTGCCAGCAGCCTGAGGACTAGCGGGAGGGCCGGGGATGAGCAGTTCTTC. Variable domain in full (rest from reference TRBV7-6 and TRBJ2-1): GAGVSQSPRYKVTKRGQDVALRCDPISGHVSLYWYRQALGQGPEFLTYFNYEAQQDKSGLPNDRFSAERPEGSISTLTIQRTEQRDSAMYRCASSLRTSGRAGDEQFFGPGTRLTVL.

V and J are TRBV30 and TRBJ2-5; tentative D call: TRBD2 (6 bases). The CDR3 is 12 residues long. The V end lost 5 bases, the J end lost 9 bases, and 16 bases lay between the germline ends. Germline CDR1 GTSNPN, CDR2 SVGIG (reference sequence). CDR3 sequence: CAWRGAPGAQYF. The CDR3 region has the DNA TGTGCCTGGCGCGGGGCCCCCGGAGCCCAGTACTTC.

The rearrangement links TRBV5-1 to TRBJ2-3; TRBD2 is a possible D gene (5 bases). The germline V gene encodes CDR1 SGHRS and CDR2 YFSETQ. CDR3 length: 14 amino acids. Trimming took 0 bases from V and 5 from J, leaving 10 bases between them. For the CDR3, the DNA is TGCGCCAGCAGCTTGGACGGAGGAGGAGATACGCAGTATTTT. This sequence encodes CASSLDGGGDTQYF.

The genes are TRBV5-1 and TRBJ1-1, with TRBD1 identical over 10 bases. Trimming cost V 0 bases and J 1 base; bases outside gene matches: 6. CDR3 length: 17 amino acids. Germline loops: CDR1 SGHRS, CDR2 YFSETQ. CDR3 nucleotides: TGCGCCAGCAGCTTGGGGACAGGGGGTCTTAAGAACACTGAAGCTTTCTTT. Its translation is CASSLGTGGLKNTEAFF. The full variable domain, completed using reference TRBV5-1 and TRBJ1-1, is KAGVTQTPRYLIKTRGQQVTLSCSPISGHRSVSWYQQTPGQGLQFLFEYFSETQRNKGNFPGRFSGRQFSNSRSEMNVSTLELGDSALYLCASSLGTGGLKNTEAFFGQGTRLTVV.

The V gene is TRBV7-2, the J gene TRBJ2-7; TRBD1 matches 8 bases. This CDR3 has 15 amino acids. V trimming: 1 base; J trimming: 7 bases; junction bases outside the gene matches: 9. The V gene's germline CDR1 is SGHTA and CDR2 FQGNSA. The DNA of the CDR3 is TGTGCCAGCAGCTTAGGGAGGACAGGGATGGGGGAGCAGTACTTC. Its protein is CASSLGRTGMGEQYF.